This T cell receptor (beta chain) was identified during a study of cytomegalovirus exposure and HLA in healthy donors. Study-wide background: Within an early data release were about 85 million unique TCRs drawn from HLA-typed donors.

The germline gives CDR1 SGHDT, CDR2 YYEEEE. This CDR3 has 16 residues. With 4 bases clipped from V and 3 bases from J, the junction kept 9 bases outside the gene matches. The primer mix had 60 Vbeta and 13 Jbeta primers. Clones were sequenced by immunoSEQ multiplex PCR, and TCRdb holds only the in-frame ones, with some missing. The sample lists approximately 200,000 clones; roughly 84% were seen once. Those who donated were healthy bone marrow donors. The source material was PBMCs. The chain links TRBV5-6 to TRBJ1-1, with 10 positions matching TRBD1. The sequence was collected from a boy aged 5-17 years in good health and CMV-seronegative. In DNA, the CDR3 is TGTGCCAGCAGCGGGGGGGGACAGGGGCTATACACTGAAGCTTTCTTT. It encodes CASSGGGQGLYTEAFF.